The 2 T cell receptor beta chains in this list originate from one sample, sequenced in a study of vaccination and CD4 T cells after COVID-19. These receptors are not linked to any known antigen. Treatment given: approximately 10-day PBMC culture with coronavirus spike peptide pools or control peptides (ViraFEST assay). With the Oncomine TCR Beta short-read assay, DNA from cultured CD4+ T cells was sequenced. TCRdb re-derived calls from the PCR reads in MiXCR, one entry per CDR3 protein. The sample has approximately 19,000 distinct CDR3 sequences, 40% to 60% seen once. The sample was CD4+ T cells from blood, cultured in vitro, taken before SARS-CoV-2 vaccination. The receptors come from a human donor who had recovered from COVID-19.

This chain uses TRBV18 with TRBJ2-7, with D perhaps given as TRBD1 or TRBD2 (5 bases each). The CDR3 contains 14 residues. Germline CDR1 KGHSH, CDR2 LQKENI. Trimming shortened V by 8 bases and J by 0 bases, and 14 bases separated the two germline ends. The CDR3 DNA reads TGTGCCAGCACTCCGGGACGGAGCTCCTACGAGCAGTACTTC. The encoded protein is CASTPGRSSYEQYF.

The V and J genes are TRBV24-1 and TRBJ2-4; maybe TRBD2 (5 bases). Germline CDR1 is KGHDR and CDR2 is SFDVKD. The CDR3 has 13 amino acids. V was trimmed by 5 bases and J by 6 bases, leaving 10 bases between them. This CDR3 is CATSVPGINIQYF. The CDR3 bases are TGTGCCACCAGTGTTCCGGGGATAAACATTCAGTACTTC.